Listed below are T cell receptor beta chains from one sample, sequenced in a study of blood T cell repertoires in COVID-19. Assay used: immunoSEQ multiplex PCR; TCRdb lists only in-frame clones, some missing. The sample includes 80,000 to 100,000 clones, 80% to 90% of them seen just once. The sequenced sample was peripheral blood. The receptors derive from a human donor in a cohort sampled during active COVID-19. The CDR3 runs from the conserved cysteine through the conserved F or W. D genes are given only for firm matches. Only part of the rows carry a size: once, few, many, or a class if the clone is expanded.

v_gene	j_gene	d_gene	abundance	CDR3nt	CDR3aa
TRBV2	TRBJ1-5	.	medium-sized	TGTGCCAGCAGTGCCGGTCTCAACCCTAGCAATCAGCCCCAGCATTTT	CASSAGLNPSNQPQHF
TRBV6-2/TRBV6-3	TRBJ2-7	TRBD1	.	TGTGCCAGCAGTTTCCCAAGGACAGGGACGCCTTACGAGCAGTACTTC	CASSFPRTGTPYEQYF
TRBV6-2/TRBV6-3	TRBJ2-7	TRBD1	.	TGTGCCAGCAGTGGGGACAGGCCCTACGAGCAGTACTTC	CASSGDRPYEQYF
TRBV4-2	TRBJ2-7	.	.	TGTGCCAGCAGCCAAGAACACAGGACCGGCGGGCAGTACTTC	CASSQEHRTGGQYF
TRBV4-1	TRBJ1-4	.	.	TGCGCCAGCAGCCATGTCCGGGGTGAAAAACTGTTTTTT	CASSHVRGEKLFF
TRBV19	TRBJ1-3	TRBD1	.	TGTGCCAGTAGTCTTACCTATGGACAGGGGAACTCTGGAAACACCATATATTTT	CASSLTYGQGNSGNTIYF
TRBV6-5	TRBJ2-3	.	.	TGTGCCAGCAGTTATAGGGCGGGCCGAGGGGGAGATACGCAGTATTTT	CASSYRAGRGGDTQYF
TRBV7-8	TRBJ2-7	TRBD1	.	TGTGCCAGCAGCTTCTCCGGGACAGGCACCTACGAGCAGTACTTC	CASSFSGTGTYEQYF
TRBV7-8	TRBJ2-7	TRBD2	.	TGTGCCAGCAGCCCAAGTCAGCGGGAGGAATACGAGCAGTACTTC	CASSPSQREEYEQYF
TRBV12-5	TRBJ2-1	.	once	TGTGCTAGTGGTTTGTCCTCGGGGGGCGGCTACAATGAGCAGTTCTTC	CASGLSSGGGYNEQFF
TRBV11-1	TRBJ1-6	.	.	TGTGCCAGCAGGGGCCCCGCGGGCTCCTTAAGGGCCCTCCACTTT	CASRGPAGSLRALHF
TRBV6-4	TRBJ2-3	TRBD1	.	TGTGCCAGCAGTGAATCCCGGACAGGGACAGATACGCAGTATTTT	CASSESRTGTDTQYF
TRBV7-3	TRBJ2-7	TRBD2	.	TGTGCCAGCAGCTCCCTTCCTAGCGGGAGCGAGCAGTACTTC	CASSSLPSGSEQYF
TRBV28	TRBJ2-3	.	.	TGTGCCAGCAGTCCACCGAGGGTAGCTAGGTATTTT	CASSPPRVARYF
TRBV5-1	TRBJ2-1	TRBD2	once	TGCGCCTCCGGGCGGGAGTCCTACAATGAGCAGTTCTTC	CASGRESYNEQFF
TRBV5-1	TRBJ2-6	TRBD1	.	TGCGCCAGCAGCTCGACAGGGGCCTCTGGGGCCAACGTCCTGACTTTC	CASSSTGASGANVLTF
TRBV19	TRBJ1-5	.	.	TGTGCCAGTAATCCAAATAGAGAACAGCCCCAGCATTTT	CASNPNREQPQHF
TRBV14	TRBJ2-7	TRBD1	once	TGTGCCAGCAGCCAACGTGCTACCCGGGACAGAGTATCCTACGAGCAGTACTTC	CASSQRATRDRVSYEQYF
TRBV16	TRBJ2-4	TRBD2	.	TGTGCCAGCAGCCAGAGGAACCAGGCTTTGAGGCTAGCGGCCCAACTAGCCAAAAACATTCAGTACTTC	CASSQRNQALRLAAQLAKNIQYF
TRBV5-1	TRBJ2-3	TRBD2	.	TGCGCCAGCAGCTTGGCGGGGAGAACTAGCGCAAGTGACACAGATACGCAGTATTTT	CASSLAGRTSASDTDTQYF
TRBV28	TRBJ2-3	.	.	TGTGCCAGCAGCCCCGGCCCCCCAGGTACGCAGTATTTT	CASSPGPPGTQYF
TRBV6-5	TRBJ2-7	.	.	TGTGCCAGCAACCCCACGGCGGACTCGGAGCAGTACTTC	CASNPTADSEQYF
TRBV7-2	TRBJ1-5	TRBD1	many	TGTGCCAGCAGCCTCACAGGGGTCTGGCAGCCCCAGCATTTT	CASSLTGVWQPQHF
TRBV7-6	TRBJ2-7	TRBD2	.	TGTGCCAGCAGCTTGGATACTAGCGGGACCCTTCACGAGCAGTACTTC	CASSLDTSGTLHEQYF
TRBV13	TRBJ2-1	.	.	TGTGCCAGCAGCTTAGGCGGACCGGGGGATGAGCAGTTCTTC	CASSLGGPGDEQFF
TRBV27	TRBJ2-2	TRBD1	.	TGTGCCAACACCTTGCTCCGGACAGGGGGCCGGACCGGGGAGCTGTTTTTT	CANTLLRTGGRTGELFF
TRBV27	TRBJ2-2	.	.	TGTGCCAGCACCGTTTCTAACACCGGGGAGCTGTTTTTT	CASTVSNTGELFF
TRBV7-9	TRBJ2-7	.	.	TGTGCCAGCAGCCCGCGACAGGCCCACCCCTACGAGCAGTACTTC	CASSPRQAHPYEQYF
TRBV5-5	TRBJ2-5	.	.	TGTGCCAGCAGCTTGTACAGTCAAGAGACCCAGTACTTC	CASSLYSQETQYF
TRBV7-9	TRBJ2-1	TRBD2	once	TGTGCCAGCAGCTTAGTTCTAGCGGGAGCGGATGAGCAGTTCTTC	CASSLVLAGADEQFF
TRBV9	TRBJ1-1	.	.	TGTGCCAGCAGCGTCGCCGGTGGGGCGACTGAAGCTTTCTTT	CASSVAGGATEAFF
TRBV28	TRBJ2-3	.	.	TGTGCCAGCAGTTTAATAGACTCCGGAGCCACAGATACGCAGTATTTT	CASSLIDSGATDTQYF
TRBV7-7	TRBJ2-2	TRBD1	.	TGTGCCAGCAGCCCATCGACAGGGACCACCGGGGAGCTGTTTTTT	CASSPSTGTTGELFF
TRBV5-1	TRBJ2-7	TRBD1	.	TGCGCCAGCAGCGTGGGACAGGGGGCCTACGAGCAGTACTTC	CASSVGQGAYEQYF
TRBV5-1	TRBJ2-2	TRBD1	.	TGCGCCAGCAGCTTGGAGGCAGGGGGCTCCGGGGAGCTGTTTTTT	CASSLEAGGSGELFF
TRBV7-8	TRBJ1-2	.	.	TGTGCCAGCAGCTTATCGGTCTCGGGAGGCTACACCTTC	CASSLSVSGGYTF
TRBV20-1	TRBJ2-1	.	.	TGCAGTGCTAGTCCCGGGAGCTCCTACAATGAGCAGTTCTTC	CSASPGSSYNEQFF
TRBV6-5	TRBJ1-5	.	.	TGTGCCAGCAGCCCGATCAGGGATCTCGGGCAGCCCCAGCATTTT	CASSPIRDLGQPQHF
TRBV10-3	TRBJ2-3	.	.	TGTGCCATCAGTGCACCTAGCAGCACAGATACGCAGTATTTT	CAISAPSSTDTQYF
TRBV10-3	TRBJ1-1	TRBD1	.	TGTGCCATCAGTGAAAGGACAGGGGGCACTGAAGCTTTCTTT	CAISERTGGTEAFF
TRBV12-3/TRBV12-4	TRBJ1-3	.	.	TGTGCCAGCAGATTTAACTCTGGAAACACCATATATTTT	CASRFNSGNTIYF
TRBV9	TRBJ2-2	.	.	TGTGCCAGCAGCGTAGTGTCAGGGAACACCGGGGAGCTGTTTTTT	CASSVVSGNTGELFF